Listed below are T cell receptor beta chains from one sample, sequenced in a study of CD8 T cells in ankylosing spondylitis. TCRdb passed the 5' RACE reads through MiXCR, listing each CDR3 protein once. The sample yields about 400,000 distinct CDR3 sequences, about 20% seen once. Sequenced material: blood, either unsorted or a sorted T cell fraction (not recorded which). The source of these receptors is a male donor with ankylosing spondylitis. Both conserved end residues are part of each CDR3. D genes are given only for firm matches.

>15|TRBJ1-1|TRBD1|TRBV12-3/TRBV12-4
CASSLNRGPNTEAFF
>12|TRBJ2-2|-|TRBV29-1
CSALRGPGELFF
>13|TRBJ2-5|TRBD1|TRBV20-1
CSAPGQPIETQYF
>16|TRBJ1-1|-|TRBV4-2
CASSQDLAERDTEAFF
>16|TRBJ1-4|TRBD1|TRBV27
CASSLATGTGNEKLFF
>15|TRBJ2-3|-|TRBV30
CAWSTGPRVADTQYF
>13|TRBJ1-5|-|TRBV20-1
CSAEGGTNQPQHF
>16|TRBJ2-5|TRBD1|TRBV24-1
CATSDRRDRKQETQYF
>15|TRBJ2-7|-|TRBV9
CASSLAETGNYEQYF
>11|TRBJ2-3|-|TRBV28
CASNYGYTQYF
>14|TRBJ2-2|TRBD2|TRBV28
CASSPSGRGGELFF
>14|TRBJ1-2|-|TRBV20-1
CSARNLIANYGYTF
>16|TRBJ2-3|TRBD2|TRBV5-1
CASSTGLAGGGDTQYF
>13|TRBJ1-4|-|TRBV11-2
CASNRAGTEKLFF
>16|TRBJ1-1|-|TRBV12-3/TRBV12-4
CASSLHLGRMNTEAFF
>13|TRBJ2-2|-|TRBV6-2/TRBV6-3
CASSNYGGGELFF
>16|TRBJ2-2|-|TRBV4-1
CASSRRDRSNTGELFF